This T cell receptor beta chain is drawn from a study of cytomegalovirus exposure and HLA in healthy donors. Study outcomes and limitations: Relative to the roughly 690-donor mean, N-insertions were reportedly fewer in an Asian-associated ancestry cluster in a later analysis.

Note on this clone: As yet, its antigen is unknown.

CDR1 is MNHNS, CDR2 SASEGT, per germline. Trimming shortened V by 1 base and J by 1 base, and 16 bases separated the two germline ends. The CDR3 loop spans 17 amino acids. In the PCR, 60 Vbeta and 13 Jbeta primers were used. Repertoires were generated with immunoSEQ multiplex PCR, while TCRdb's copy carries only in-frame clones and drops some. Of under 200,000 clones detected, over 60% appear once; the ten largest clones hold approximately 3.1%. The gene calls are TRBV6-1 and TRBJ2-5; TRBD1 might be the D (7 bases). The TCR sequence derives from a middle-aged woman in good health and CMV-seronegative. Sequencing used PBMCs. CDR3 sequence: CASSEDAAGGSQETQYF. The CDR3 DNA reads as TGTGCCAGCAGTGAAGATGCGGCAGGGGGGAGCCAAGAGACCCAGTACTTC.